This TCR beta chain was captured in a study of identical twins. TCRdb called the 5' RACE reads again in MiXCR, with one record for every CDR3 protein. The sample lists 1.5 million to 2 million distinct CDR3 sequences; about 32% were seen once. The CDR3 consists of 17 residues. Germline-derived CDR1 and CDR2 are MNHEY and SMNVEV (reference sequence). V dropped 2 bases and J dropped 11; count of bases not matched to a gene: 17. The sequence was obtained from a newborn girl in good health. Sequenced sample: cord blood. This sequence joins TRBV27 and TRBJ2-5; 10 bases align to TRBD2. The CDR3 DNA sequence: TGTGCCAGCAGTTTAAGAAAAGCGGGGGGGTCGTACAATGAGCAGTACTTC. As protein: CASSLRKAGGSYNEQYF.